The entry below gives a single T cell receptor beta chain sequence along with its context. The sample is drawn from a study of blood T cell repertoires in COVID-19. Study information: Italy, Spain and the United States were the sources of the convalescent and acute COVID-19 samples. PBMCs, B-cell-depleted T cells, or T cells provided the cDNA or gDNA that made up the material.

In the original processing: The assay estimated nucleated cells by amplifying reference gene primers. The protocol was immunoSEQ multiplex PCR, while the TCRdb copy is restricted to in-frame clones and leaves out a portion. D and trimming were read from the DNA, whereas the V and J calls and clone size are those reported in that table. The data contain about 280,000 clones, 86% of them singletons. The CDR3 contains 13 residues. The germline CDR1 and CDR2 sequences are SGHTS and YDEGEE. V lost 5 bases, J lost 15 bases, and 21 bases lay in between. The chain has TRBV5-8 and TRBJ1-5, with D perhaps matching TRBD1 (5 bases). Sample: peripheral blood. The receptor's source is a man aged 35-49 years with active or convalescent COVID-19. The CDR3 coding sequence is TGTGCCAGCAGTTGGTCGGCACCGGGGGAGGTGCATTTT. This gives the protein CASSWSAPGEVHF.